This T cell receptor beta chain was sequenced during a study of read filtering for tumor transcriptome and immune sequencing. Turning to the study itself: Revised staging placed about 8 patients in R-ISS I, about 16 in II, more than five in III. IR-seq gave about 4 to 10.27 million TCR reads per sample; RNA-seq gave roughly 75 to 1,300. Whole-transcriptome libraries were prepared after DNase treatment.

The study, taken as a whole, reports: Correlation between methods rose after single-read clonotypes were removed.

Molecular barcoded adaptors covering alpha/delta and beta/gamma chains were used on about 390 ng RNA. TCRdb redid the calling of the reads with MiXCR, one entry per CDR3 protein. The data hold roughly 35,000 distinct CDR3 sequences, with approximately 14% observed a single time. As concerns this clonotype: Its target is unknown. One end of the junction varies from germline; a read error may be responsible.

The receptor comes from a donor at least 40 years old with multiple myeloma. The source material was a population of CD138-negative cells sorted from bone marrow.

This CDR3 is CAGRQTGTENTEAFF. In DNA, the CDR3 is TGTGCCGGCAGACAGACCGGGACGGAGAACACTGAAGCTTTCTTT. The rearrangement uses TRBV3-1 and TRBJ1-1; a possible D gene is TRBD1 (5 bases). This CDR3 is built from 15 residues. Germline loops: CDR1 LGHDT, CDR2 YNNKEL (reference sequence).